This T cell receptor (beta chain) was found in a study of blood T cell repertoires in COVID-19. About the research overall: Material from acute and convalescent COVID-19 was sourced from the United States, Italy and Spain. Sample material is recorded as cDNA or gDNA derived from T cells, B-cell-depleted T cells, or PBMCs.

Seattle-derived patients entered the study during active infection and were followed longitudinally. Looked up from germline, CDR1 is LGHNA and CDR2 is YSLEER. The V gene lost 0 bases and the J gene lost 3 bases, with 8 bases spanning the gap. The length of the CDR3 is 15 residues. In the authors' methods: How many nucleated cells were present was estimated from reference gene primer amplification. Sequencing was performed with immunoSEQ multiplex PCR; in TCRdb, only in-frame clones are kept and a portion is missing. For V, J and clone size, that table is used; D and trimming come from the DNA. This table has tens of thousands of clones, 78% appearing once.

The chain uses TRBV4-3 and TRBJ2-2, with D hard to call. Source material: peripheral blood. This receptor was identified in a man aged 70 or older with COVID-19, enrolled during active disease. The CDR3 sequence is CASSQDPGYTGELFF. CDR3 nucleotide sequence: TGCGCCAGCAGCCAAGATCCAGGCTACACCGGGGAGCTGTTTTTT.